This T cell receptor (beta chain) was retrieved from a study of blood T cell repertoires in COVID-19. For the study at large: Nucleic acid was either cDNA or gDNA, and it came from T cells, B-cell-depleted T cells, or PBMCs.

Germline V CDR1 and CDR2: SGHRS, YFSETQ. Trimming removed 0 bases from V and 3 bases from J; junction bases left unmatched: 5. The CDR3 totals 16 residues. Per the authors' pipeline: Estimation of nucleated cell counts was performed using reference gene primer amplification. Sequenced by immunoSEQ multiplex PCR; TCRdb stores in-frame clones only, minus some. The V and J calls and clone size are taken from that table; D and trimming were inferred from the DNA. Here the sample spans approximately 240,000 clones, 70% to 90% being singletons. What was sequenced was peripheral blood. This receptor was obtained from a man aged 50 to 60 who had recovered from COVID-19. This rearrangement joins TRBV5-1 to TRBJ2-1; 8 bases align to TRBD2. As DNA, the CDR3 is TGCGCCAGCAGCTTGGGACTAGCGAATTACTACAATGAGCAGTTCTTC. Protein product: CASSLGLANYYNEQFF.